These 8 T cell receptor beta chains share one sample of origin, sequenced in a study of PD-1 blockade in classical Hodgkin lymphoma. The table came from immunoSEQ multiplex PCR; TCRdb's copy has only in-frame clones and leaves some out. Seen here are over 15,000 clones, around 93% observed once, and the top ten hold approximately 0.51%. Time point of the sample: newly diagnosed, previously untreated cHL patient sample. Isolation of CD4+ T cells from thawed PBMCs was performed by magnetic negative selection. The specimen was CD4+ T cells from blood. The source of these receptors is a human donor with classical Hodgkin lymphoma.

The genes are TRBV28 and TRBJ1-2; D may be TRBD1 (5 bases). V gave up 5 bases and J gave up 8 bases, with 15 bases separating them. The CDR3 consists of 13 residues. Germline values: CDR1 MDHEN, CDR2 SYDVKM. The CDR3 DNA follows: TGTGCCAGCAGTCCCAGGGCGCCCTTCGGCTACACCTTC. It encodes CASSPRAPFGYTF.

The V gene is TRBV5-1, the J gene TRBJ2-5; possible D gene TRBD2, 5 bases. Germline values: CDR1 SGHRS, CDR2 YFSETQ. The CDR3 runs 15 residues. Trimming removed 3 bases from V and 4 bases from J, with 16 bases in between. The DNA of the CDR3 is TGCGCCAGCAGCTGGTCGACCGGGGAGAGAGAGACCCAGTACTTC. Residues: CASSWSTGERETQYF.

This chain links TRBV5-4 with TRBJ1-1; possible D gene TRBD1, 5 bases. The germline V gene encodes CDR1 SGHNT and CDR2 YYREEE (reference sequence). This CDR3 is built from 13 residues. Deletions cut 4 bases from V and 1 base from J, with 8 bases between. CDR3 sequence (DNA): TGTGCCAGCAGCCGGGACGGGAACACTGAAGCTTTCTTT. It is translated as CASSRDGNTEAFF.

V gene TRBV6-5 combines with J gene TRBJ2-7, with D uncertain. Germline CDR1 is MNHEY and CDR2 is SVGAGI. V was cut by 6 bases and J by 4 bases, with 10 bases left in between. The CDR3 is 12 amino acids. CDR3: CASSAGFYEQYF. CDR3 coding DNA: TGTGCCAGCAGCGCAGGTTTTTACGAGCAGTACTTC.

The rearrangement links TRBV4-2 to TRBJ1-1; 8 bases map to TRBD1. V shed 1 base, J shed 5 bases, and the junction held 3 bases outside the gene matches. This CDR3 contains 14 residues. Germline V lookup: CDR1 LGHNA, CDR2 YNFKEQ. CDR3 in DNA: TGTGCCAGCAGCCAAGTTCAGGGGGCAACTGAAGCTTTCTTT. Protein sequence: CASSQVQGATEAFF.

The rearrangement links TRBV19 to TRBJ1-5; D ambiguous. From germline, CDR1 is LNHDA and CDR2 SQIVND (reference sequence). The CDR3 extends over 15 amino acids. Trimming stripped 3 bases from V and 3 bases from J, with 12 bases between. The CDR3 spells CASSIISQDNQPQHF. The DNA of the CDR3 is TGTGCCAGTAGTATTATAAGCCAGGACAATCAGCCCCAGCATTTT.

CDR3 sequence (DNA): TGTGCCAGCAGTGACAACTCCCGAACGGAAGCTTTCTTT. It encodes CASSDNSRTEAFF. The chain couples TRBV6-4 to TRBJ1-1; D remains unclear. CDR1 MRHNA and CDR2 SNTAGT come from the germline V gene. Deletions cut 2 bases from V and 8 bases from J, with 12 bases between. The CDR3 covers 13 residues.

The genes are TRBV15 and TRBJ1-1; D unresolved. CDR3 length equals 14 residues. Trimming left V 5 bases short and J 2 bases short, with 12 bases between. Germline V gene sequence: CDR1 LNHNV, CDR2 YYDKDF (reference sequence). The CDR3 DNA reads as TGTGCCACCAGCGCCAGACAAGCCAACACTGAAGCTTTCTTT. Translation: CATSARQANTEAFF.